The next 27 T cell receptor beta chains were all read from a single sample in a study of neurological immune-mediated disorders (dated 2019 in TCRdb). Library method: 5' RACE. Sequencing relied on an Illumina HiSeq 2500. TCRdb reprocessing: public reads trimmed at Q25 with fastp, clones called with MiXCR, in-frame beta chains kept. Merged by CDR3 protein, the rows form single entries marked with the most common genes and DNA. This sample gives just over 30,000 distinct CDR3 sequences in total; about 4.1% of them show up just once. The top ten clonotypes cover around a quarter of the sample. The sequenced sample was CD4+ T cells from blood. These receptors were taken from a woman aged 40 to 49 in good health.

This clonotype was picked up many times. V usage is TRBV12-3 or TRBV12-4 and J usage is TRBJ1-3; D unclear. The length of the CDR3 is 12 residues. The V gene lost 4 bases and the J gene lost 2 bases, with 3 bases spanning the gap. Here the CDR3 reads CASSSAGNTIYF. The CDR3 nucleotides are TGTGCCAGCAGTTCGGCTGGAAACACCATATATTTT.

This clonotype has just a few counts. CDR3 residues: CASSSGLGTDTQYF. In DNA form, the CDR3 reads TGTGCCAGCAGCTCGGGACTAGGCACAGATACGCAGTATTTT. The chain couples TRBV7-2 to TRBJ2-3; TRBD2 matches 8 bases. Trimming cost V 4 bases and J 1 base; bases outside gene matches: 1. CDR3 length: 14 amino acids. Germline CDR1 SGHTA, CDR2 FQGNSA.

There are many counts of this clonotype. The chain joins TRBV25-1 to TRBJ2-2, with D possibly being TRBD1 or TRBD2 (5 bases each). Trimming cost V 10 bases and J 0 bases, with 12 bases left between them. Looked up from germline, CDR1 is MGHDK and CDR2 is SYGVNS. The CDR3 is 14 amino acids. The CDR3, as DNA: TGTGCCACCCTGGGACGGTCGAACACCGGGGAGCTGTTTTTT. This gives the protein CATLGRSNTGELFF.

This clonotype was seen repeatedly, ten times or more. This sequence joins TRBV6-6 and TRBJ2-1; D unresolved. Germline-derived CDR1 and CDR2 are MNHNY and SVGAGI (reference sequence). The CDR3 consists of 12 residues. V was clipped by 6 bases and J by 7 bases, with 10 bases between them. CDR3 sequence (DNA): TGTGCCAGCAGCCTTTACGGGAATGAGCAGTTCTTC. Translating it yields CASSLYGNEQFF.

This clonotype was seen ten or more times. The rearrangement links TRBV7-9 to TRBJ2-1; 13 positions agree with TRBD2. V was clipped by 5 bases and J by 6 bases; unmatched bases: 13. Germline CDR1 reads SEHNR; CDR2 reads FQNEAQ (reference sequence). The CDR3 length is 18 residues. CDR3 DNA sequence: TGTGCCAGCAGCCGAGGACTAGCGGGGGTGGGACCTTCCAATGAGCAGTTCTTC. It specifies CASSRGLAGVGPSNEQFF.

There are many counts of this clonotype. The CDR3 DNA reads TGCGCCAGCAGCCAAGACCCCGGGACAGGTGGAAACACCATATATTTT. Its translation: CASSQDPGTGGNTIYF. The chain links TRBV4-1 to TRBJ1-3; 8 positions agree with TRBD1. Germline V CDR1 and CDR2: MGHRA, YSYEKL. V shed 0 bases and J 3 bases; nucleotides not matched to a gene: 4. This CDR3 is built from 16 residues.

This clonotype was seen many times. The chain has TRBV20-1 and TRBJ1-4, with D unresolved. There are 13 residues in the CDR3. V was shortened by 7 bases and J by 8 bases, with 17 bases between the two germline ends. Looked up from germline, CDR1 is DFQATT and CDR2 is SNEGSKA (reference sequence). CDR3 region: CSGPDASREKLFF. In nucleotides, the CDR3 is TGCAGTGGTCCCGACGCCTCAAGGGAAAAACTGTTTTTT.

This clonotype came up many times. The chain couples TRBV7-8 to TRBJ2-2; possible D gene TRBD1, 6 bases. CDR3 length: 14 amino acids. The ends were cut back, 5 bases at V and 7 bases at J, with 14 bases in the middle. Per the germline V gene, CDR1 is SGHVS and CDR2 is FQNEAQ. The DNA of the CDR3 is TGTGCCAGCAGCCAAAACAGGGTTGGCGGGGAGCTGTTTTTT. Amino acids: CASSQNRVGGELFF.

This clonotype has ten or more counts. V gene TRBV12-3 or TRBV12-4 combines with J gene TRBJ2-1; TRBD1 agrees at 8 bases. The CDR3 consists of 11 residues. V dropped 5 bases and J dropped 10; count of bases not matched to a gene: 1. The CDR3 sequence: CASSNRGEQFF. Here the CDR3 DNA reads TGTGCCAGCAGTAACAGGGGGGAGCAGTTCTTC.

At least ten counts were recorded for this clonotype. This chain joins TRBV5-1 and TRBJ1-1, with D possibly matching TRBD1 (6 bases). This CDR3 is built from 15 residues. V dropped 4 bases and J dropped 4 bases, with 17 bases sitting between them. Germline CDR1 is SGHRS and CDR2 is YFSETQ. This CDR3 is CASSPLARGTTEAFF. DNA for the CDR3: TGCGCCAGCAGCCCCCTTGCAAGGGGGACCACTGAAGCTTTCTTT.

This clonotype was seen repeatedly, ten times or more. The V call is TRBV15, the J call TRBJ2-2; a possible D gene is TRBD2 (5 bases). V shed 8 bases and J shed 3 bases, with 10 bases lying between them. This CDR3 has 13 residues. The V gene's germline CDR1 is LNHNV and CDR2 YYDKDF (reference sequence). The CDR3 reads CATSGEYTGELFF. For the CDR3, the DNA is TGTGCCACCTCCGGGGAGTACACCGGGGAGCTGTTTTTT. Full variable domain (outside the CDR3, taken from reference TRBV15 and TRBJ2-2): DAMVIQNPRYQVTQFGKPVTLSCSQTLNHNVMYWYQQKSSQAPKLLFHYYDKDFNNEADTPDNFQSRRPNTSFCFLDIRSPGLGDTAMYLCATSGEYTGELFFGEGSRLTVL.

This clonotype came up many times. The chain employs TRBV7-2 and TRBJ2-5, with TRBD2 matching 15 bases. With 5 bases clipped from V and 7 bases from J, the junction kept 2 bases outside the gene matches. Germline CDR1 reads SGHTA; CDR2 reads FQGNSA. This CDR3 has 14 residues. CDR3 nucleotides: TGTGCCAGCAGCGCGGGACTAGCGGGAGGGACCCAGTACTTC. Translation: CASSAGLAGGTQYF. Together with reference TRBV7-2 and TRBJ2-5, the CDR3 gives the full variable domain: GAGVSQSPSNKVTEKGKDVELRCDPISGHTALYWYRQSLGQGLEFLIYFQGNSAPDKSGLPSDRFSAERTGGSVSTLTIQRTQQEDSAVYLCASSAGLAGGTQYFGPGTRLLVL.

There are many counts of this clonotype. The rearrangement joins TRBV20-1 to TRBJ1-6; D perhaps matches TRBD1 (6 bases). CDR3 size: 13 residues. V shed 8 bases and J shed 8 bases, with 16 bases lying between them. Germline V gene lookup returns CDR1 DFQATT and CDR2 SNEGSKA (reference sequence). CDR3 protein: CSPDLQGYSPLHF. The CDR3 DNA sequence: TGCAGTCCCGACTTACAGGGCTATTCACCCCTCCACTTT.

This clonotype came up many times. This chain connects TRBV29-1 to TRBJ1-2; possibly TRBD1 for D (5 bases). V dropped 2 bases and J dropped 7 bases, with 11 bases sitting between them. The V gene's germline CDR1 is SQVTM and CDR2 ANQGSEA. This CDR3 has 12 residues. CDR3: CSVEPPGSGYTF. CDR3 in DNA: TGCAGCGTTGAACCCCCAGGGTCTGGCTACACCTTC.

This clonotype was detected many times. V and J are TRBV7-2 and TRBJ1-3; D gene unclear. The germline V gene encodes CDR1 SGHTA and CDR2 FQGNSA. The CDR3 contains 13 residues. V dropped 5 bases and J dropped 0 bases, with 5 bases sitting between them. In DNA form, the CDR3 reads TGTGCCAGCAGCCCTTCCTCTGGAAACACCATATATTTT. Residues: CASSPSSGNTIYF.

This clonotype appeared many times. The chain combines TRBV15 with TRBJ2-3; 7 bases are a match to TRBD2. With V trimmed by 9 bases and J by 4 bases, 16 bases remained unmatched. The CDR3 sequence is 16 residues long. Germline CDR1 and CDR2: LNHNV and YYDKDF (reference sequence). The DNA for the CDR3 is TGTGCCACGGGAGGTCGGCGGGAGCTTTTGGCAGATACGCAGTATTTT. It yields the protein CATGGRRELLADTQYF.

This clonotype was seen repeatedly, ten times or more. The DNA for the CDR3 is TGCAGTGCTGACAGGGTGGGCTACGAGCAGTACTTC. Its protein is CSADRVGYEQYF. The chain links TRBV20-1 to TRBJ2-7, with 7 bases that match TRBD1. V shed 5 bases, J shed 3 bases, and the junction held 4 bases outside the gene matches. This CDR3 contains 12 residues. CDR1 and CDR2 from the germline V gene are DFQATT and SNEGSKA (reference sequence).

This clonotype was observed at least ten times. This chain connects TRBV5-1 to TRBJ2-1, with TRBD1 matching over 8 bases. Germline CDR1 SGHRS, CDR2 YFSETQ. The CDR3 consists of 16 residues. V was clipped by 0 bases and J by 6 bases; unmatched bases: 8. CDR3 region: CASSLAGTGTFNEQFF. As DNA, the CDR3 is TGCGCCAGCAGCTTGGCCGGGACAGGTACATTCAATGAGCAGTTCTTC.

There are many counts of this clonotype. The chain combines TRBV12-3 or TRBV12-4 with TRBJ1-5; D is perhaps TRBD1 (5 bases). This CDR3 is 19 amino acids long. V was pared by 5 bases and J by 7 bases, with 30 bases between. The CDR3 coding sequence is TGTGCCAGCAGTCTACTGCCTAATTACGGGGCAAGTCAAAACCAGCCCCAGCATTTT. Protein sequence: CASSLLPNYGASQNQPQHF.

This clonotype was counted ten times or more. The chain links TRBV5-1 to TRBJ2-2; TRBD1 matches at 8 bases. V gave up 4 bases and J gave up 4 bases; unmatched junction bases: 15. The germline V gene encodes CDR1 SGHRS and CDR2 YFSETQ. CDR3 size: 18 residues. The CDR3 sequence is CASSPGQVSGPSTGELFF. The CDR3 DNA reads as TGCGCCAGCAGCCCGGGACAGGTATCGGGTCCGAGCACCGGGGAGCTGTTTTTT.

This clonotype was found many times. V usage is TRBV28 and J usage is TRBJ1-2, with 7 bases aligning to TRBD1. The ends lost 1 base at V and 5 bases at J; junction bases unmatched: 10. Germline V gene lookup returns CDR1 MDHEN and CDR2 SYDVKM. This CDR3 is built from 16 residues. CDR3 sequence (DNA): TGTGCCAGCAGTTTATTGGCAGGGGGTCAGGGGTATGGCTACACCTTC. It yields the protein CASSLLAGGQGYGYTF.

This clonotype was seen many times. The chain combines TRBV28 with TRBJ2-1, with D perhaps assigned TRBD1 or TRBD2 (5 bases each). CDR1 and CDR2 from the germline V gene are MDHEN and SYDVKM. Between the trimmed V and J ends, which lost 2 bases and 14 bases, there was a span of 19 bases. The CDR3 is 14 amino acids. DNA for the CDR3: TGTGCCAGCAGTTTAGGCCGGGGCCGGGGAACCGAGTTCTTC. It codes for CASSLGRGRGTEFF.

This clonotype has ten or more counts. The chain couples TRBV25-1 to TRBJ2-3; 8 bases map to TRBD1. Germline assignment: CDR1 MGHDK and CDR2 SYGVNS. This CDR3 contains 14 residues. Germline trimming cut 4 bases from V and 3 bases from J; bases unmatched to any gene: 3. The CDR3 spells CASSGQGRTDTQYF. CDR3 in DNA: TGTGCCAGCAGTGGACAGGGGAGGACAGATACGCAGTATTTT.

This clonotype was seen many times. The chain joins TRBV5-6 to TRBJ2-6; the D is unclear. V lost 0 bases and J lost 4, with 5 bases in between. The CDR3 totals 14 residues. CDR1 is SGHDT, CDR2 YYEEEE, per germline. DNA for the CDR3: TGTGCCAGCAGCTTGGAAGGAGGGGCCAACGTCCTGACTTTC. It is translated as CASSLEGGANVLTF.

This clonotype was counted ten times or more. A much larger clone is a single base away; this may be a read error. The rearrangement uses TRBV3-1 and TRBJ1-5; 9 nucleotides line up with TRBD1. CDR3 length: 14 amino acids. Germline values: CDR1 LGHDT, CDR2 YNNKEL (reference sequence). The chain's CDR3 is CVSSQGTGSQPQHF. The CDR3 DNA sequence: TGTGTCAGCAGCCAAGGGACAGGGTCTCAGCCCCAGCATTTT.

This clonotype was counted at least ten times. The V gene is TRBV12-5, the J gene TRBJ2-1; possibly TRBD1 for D (5 bases). Germline CDR1 is LGHNT and CDR2 is FRNRAP. Trimming took 3 bases from V and 13 from J, leaving 10 bases between them. This CDR3 spans 11 amino acids. Here the CDR3 DNA reads TGTGCTAGTGGTTTAACAGGACCACAGTTCTTC. Amino acids: CASGLTGPQFF.

This clonotype was found many times. The V and J genes are TRBV6-1 and TRBJ1-2; D uncertain. The CDR3 length is 14 residues. V was cut by 6 bases and J by 2 bases, with 13 bases left in between. Germline V gene sequence: CDR1 MNHNS, CDR2 SASEGT. The CDR3, as DNA: TGTGCCAGCAGGAAGGACGGATTAAACTATGGCTACACCTTC. Translating gives CASRKDGLNYGYTF.